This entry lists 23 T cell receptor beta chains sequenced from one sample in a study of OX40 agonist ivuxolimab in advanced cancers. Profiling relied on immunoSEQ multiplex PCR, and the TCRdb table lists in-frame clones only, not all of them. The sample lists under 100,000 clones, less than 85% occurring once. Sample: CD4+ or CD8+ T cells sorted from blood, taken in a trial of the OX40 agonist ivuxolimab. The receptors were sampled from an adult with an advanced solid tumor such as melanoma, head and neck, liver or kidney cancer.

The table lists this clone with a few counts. The CDR3 region has the DNA TGCGCCAGCAGCCCGGGACAGGGCCGGGTCAAAAACATTCAGTACTTC. Translated, it gives CASSPGQGRVKNIQYF. This chain connects TRBV5-1 to TRBJ2-4; 9 bases agree with TRBD1. The CDR3 totals 16 residues. CDR1 and CDR2 (germline): SGHRS, YFSETQ. V shed 4 bases and J 3 bases; nucleotides not matched to a gene: 8.

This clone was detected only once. In DNA, the CDR3 is TGTGCCTGGAGTCGGACAGGGGCTTACGAGCAGTACTTC. This codes for CAWSRTGAYEQYF. The rearrangement uses TRBV30 and TRBJ2-7; 9 bases match TRBD1. Unmatched junction bases numbered 3, after V lost 2 bases and J lost 4 bases. The CDR3 loop spans 13 amino acids. Germline values: CDR1 GTSNPN, CDR2 SVGIG (reference sequence).

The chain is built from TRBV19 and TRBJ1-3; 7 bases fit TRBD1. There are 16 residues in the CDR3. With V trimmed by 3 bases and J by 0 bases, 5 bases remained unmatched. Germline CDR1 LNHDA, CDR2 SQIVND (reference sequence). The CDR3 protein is CASSITGQTSGNTIYF. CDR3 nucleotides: TGTGCCAGTAGTATCACGGGACAGACCTCTGGAAACACCATATATTTT.

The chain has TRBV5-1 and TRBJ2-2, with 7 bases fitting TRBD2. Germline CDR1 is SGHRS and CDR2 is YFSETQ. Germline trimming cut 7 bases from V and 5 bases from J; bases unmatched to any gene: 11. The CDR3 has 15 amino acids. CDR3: CASGIAGPGTGELFF. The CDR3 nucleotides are TGCGCCAGCGGGATAGCGGGCCCGGGAACCGGGGAGCTGTTTTTT.

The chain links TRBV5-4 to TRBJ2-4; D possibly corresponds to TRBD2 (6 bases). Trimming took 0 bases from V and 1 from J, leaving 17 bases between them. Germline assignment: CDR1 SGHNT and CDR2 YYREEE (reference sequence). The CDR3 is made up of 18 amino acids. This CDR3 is CASSLVPSSDWAKNIQYF. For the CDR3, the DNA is TGTGCCAGCAGCTTGGTCCCTTCTAGCGATTGGGCCAAAAACATTCAGTACTTC.

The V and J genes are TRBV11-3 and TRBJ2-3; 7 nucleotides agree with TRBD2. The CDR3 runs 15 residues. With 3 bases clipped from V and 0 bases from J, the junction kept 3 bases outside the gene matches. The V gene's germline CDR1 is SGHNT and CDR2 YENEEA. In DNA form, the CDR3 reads TGTGCCAGCAGCTTTAGCGGGTTCAGCACAGATACGCAGTATTTT. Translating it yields CASSFSGFSTDTQYF.

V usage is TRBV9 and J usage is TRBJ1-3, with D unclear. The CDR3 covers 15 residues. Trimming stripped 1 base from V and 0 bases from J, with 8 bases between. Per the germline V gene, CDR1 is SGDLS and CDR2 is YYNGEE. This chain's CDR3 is CASSVRGNSGNTIYF. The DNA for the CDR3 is TGTGCCAGCAGCGTACGAGGGAACTCTGGAAACACCATATATTTT.

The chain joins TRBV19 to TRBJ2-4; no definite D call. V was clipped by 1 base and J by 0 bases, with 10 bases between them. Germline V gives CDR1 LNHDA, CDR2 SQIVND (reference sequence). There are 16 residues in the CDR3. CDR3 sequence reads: CASSIVRDKAKNIQYF. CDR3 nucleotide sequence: TGTGCCAGTAGTATAGTTCGTGACAAAGCCAAAAACATTCAGTACTTC.

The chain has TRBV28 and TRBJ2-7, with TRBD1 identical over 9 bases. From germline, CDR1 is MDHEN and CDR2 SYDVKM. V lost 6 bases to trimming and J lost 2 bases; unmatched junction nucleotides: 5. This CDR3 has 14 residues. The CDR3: CASRGQGGPYEQYF. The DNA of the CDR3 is TGTGCCAGCAGGGGACAGGGCGGGCCCTACGAGCAGTACTTC.

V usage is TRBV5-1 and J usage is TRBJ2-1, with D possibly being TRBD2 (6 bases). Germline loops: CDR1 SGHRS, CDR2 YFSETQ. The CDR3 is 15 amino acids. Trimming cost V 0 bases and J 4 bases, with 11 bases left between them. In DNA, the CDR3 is TGCGCCAGCAGCTTGGGGAGGGTATCATACAATGAGCAGTTCTTC. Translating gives CASSLGRVSYNEQFF.

CDR3 DNA sequence: TGTGCCAGCAGCTTAGCCGGACTTAATCAGCCCCAGCATTTT. It translates to CASSLAGLNQPQHF. The rearrangement links TRBV13 to TRBJ1-5; D uncertain. The CDR3 loop spans 14 amino acids. V lost 1 base, J lost 4 bases, and 8 bases lay in between. Germline V gene lookup returns CDR1 PRHDT and CDR2 FYEKMQ (reference sequence).

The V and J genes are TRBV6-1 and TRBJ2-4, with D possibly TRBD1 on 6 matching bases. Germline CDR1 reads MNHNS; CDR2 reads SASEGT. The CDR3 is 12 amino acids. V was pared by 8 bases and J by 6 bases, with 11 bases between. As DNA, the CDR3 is TGTGCCAGCGGGCGGACAGCAAACATTCAGTACTTC. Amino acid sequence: CASGRTANIQYF.

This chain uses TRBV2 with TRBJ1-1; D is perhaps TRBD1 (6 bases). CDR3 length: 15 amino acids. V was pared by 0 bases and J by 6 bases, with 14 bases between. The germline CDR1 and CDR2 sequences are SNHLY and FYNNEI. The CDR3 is CASSEAQGLYPEAFF. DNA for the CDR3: TGTGCCAGCAGTGAAGCCCAGGGGTTGTACCCTGAAGCTTTCTTT.

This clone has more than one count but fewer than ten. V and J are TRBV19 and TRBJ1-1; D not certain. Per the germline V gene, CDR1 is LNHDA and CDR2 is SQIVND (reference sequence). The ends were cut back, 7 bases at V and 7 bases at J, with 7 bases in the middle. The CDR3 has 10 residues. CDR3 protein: CASKRDEAFF. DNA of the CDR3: TGTGCCAGTAAAAGGGATGAAGCTTTCTTT.

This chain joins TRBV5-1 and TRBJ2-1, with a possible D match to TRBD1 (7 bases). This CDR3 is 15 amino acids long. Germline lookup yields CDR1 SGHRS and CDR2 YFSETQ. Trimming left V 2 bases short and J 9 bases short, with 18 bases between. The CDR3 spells CASSLVASAGGEQFF. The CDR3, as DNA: TGCGCCAGCAGCTTAGTGGCTAGCGCAGGGGGTGAGCAGTTCTTC.

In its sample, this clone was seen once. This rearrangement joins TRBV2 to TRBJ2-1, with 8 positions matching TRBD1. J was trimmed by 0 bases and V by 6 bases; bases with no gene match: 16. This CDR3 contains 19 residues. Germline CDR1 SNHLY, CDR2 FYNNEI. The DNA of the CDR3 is TGTGCCAGCAGGCCTCAGGGGGCGCGCTTCCGGAGCTCCTACAATGAGCAGTTCTTC. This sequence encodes CASRPQGARFRSSYNEQFF.

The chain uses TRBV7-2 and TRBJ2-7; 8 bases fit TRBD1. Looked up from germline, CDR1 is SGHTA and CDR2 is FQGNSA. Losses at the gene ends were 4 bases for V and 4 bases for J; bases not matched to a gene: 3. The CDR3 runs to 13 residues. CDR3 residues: CASSSGGRYEQYF. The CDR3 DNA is TGTGCCAGCAGCTCAGGGGGCCGTTACGAGCAGTACTTC.

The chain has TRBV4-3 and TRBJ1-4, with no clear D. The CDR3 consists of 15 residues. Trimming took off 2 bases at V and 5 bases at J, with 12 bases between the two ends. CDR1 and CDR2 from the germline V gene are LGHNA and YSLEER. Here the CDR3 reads CASSQSPYLNEKLFF. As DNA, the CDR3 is TGCGCCAGCAGCCAAAGTCCATATCTAAATGAAAAACTGTTTTTT.

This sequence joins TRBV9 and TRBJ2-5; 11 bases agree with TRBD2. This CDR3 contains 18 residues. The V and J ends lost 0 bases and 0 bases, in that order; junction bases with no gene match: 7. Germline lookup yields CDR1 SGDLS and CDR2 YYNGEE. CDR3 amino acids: CASSVGPGTSGYQETQYF. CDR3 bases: TGTGCCAGCAGCGTAGGGCCCGGGACTAGCGGCTACCAAGAGACCCAGTACTTC.

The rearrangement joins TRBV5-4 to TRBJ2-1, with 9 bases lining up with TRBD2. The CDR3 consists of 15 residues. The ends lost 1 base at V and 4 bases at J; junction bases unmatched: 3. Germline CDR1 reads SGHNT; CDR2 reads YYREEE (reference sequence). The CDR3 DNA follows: TGTGCCAGCAGCTTGCGGCGGGGGGGTTACAATGAGCAGTTCTTC. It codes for CASSLRRGGYNEQFF.

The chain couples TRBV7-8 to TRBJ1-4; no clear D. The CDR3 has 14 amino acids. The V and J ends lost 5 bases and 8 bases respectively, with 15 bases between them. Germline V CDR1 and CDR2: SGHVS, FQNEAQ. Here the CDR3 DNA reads TGTGCCAGCAGCCTCCGGCGATCCGGGGAAAAACTGTTTTTT. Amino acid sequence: CASSLRRSGEKLFF.

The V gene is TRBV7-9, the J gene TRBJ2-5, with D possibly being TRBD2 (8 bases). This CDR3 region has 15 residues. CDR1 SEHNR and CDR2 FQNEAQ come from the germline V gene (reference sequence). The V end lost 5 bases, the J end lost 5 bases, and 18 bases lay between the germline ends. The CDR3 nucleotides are TGTGCCAGCAGCACGACTAGCGTCAGGGGGGAGACCCAGTACTTC. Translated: CASSTTSVRGETQYF.

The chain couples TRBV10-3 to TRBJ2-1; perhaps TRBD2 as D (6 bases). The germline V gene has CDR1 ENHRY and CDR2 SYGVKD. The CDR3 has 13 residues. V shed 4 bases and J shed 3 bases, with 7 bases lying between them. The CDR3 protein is CAISGGVYNEQFF. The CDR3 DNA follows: TGTGCCATCAGTGGCGGGGTCTACAATGAGCAGTTCTTC.